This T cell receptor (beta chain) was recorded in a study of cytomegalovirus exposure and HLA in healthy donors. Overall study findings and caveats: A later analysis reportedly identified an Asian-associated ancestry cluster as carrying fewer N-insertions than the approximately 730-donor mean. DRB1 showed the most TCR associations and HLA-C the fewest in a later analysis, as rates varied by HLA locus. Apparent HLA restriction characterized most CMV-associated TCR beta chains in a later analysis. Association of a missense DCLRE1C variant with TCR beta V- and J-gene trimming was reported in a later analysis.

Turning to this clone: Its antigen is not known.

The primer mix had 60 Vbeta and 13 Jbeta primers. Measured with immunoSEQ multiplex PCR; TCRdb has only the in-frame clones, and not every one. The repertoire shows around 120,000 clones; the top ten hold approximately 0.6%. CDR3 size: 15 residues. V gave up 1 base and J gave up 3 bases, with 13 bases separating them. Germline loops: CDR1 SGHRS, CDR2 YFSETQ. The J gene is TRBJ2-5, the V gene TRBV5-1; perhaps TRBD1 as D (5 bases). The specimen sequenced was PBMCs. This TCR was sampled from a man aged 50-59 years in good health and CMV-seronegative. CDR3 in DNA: TGCGCCAGCAGCTTGCTACCAGGGAAAGAAGAGACCCAGTACTTC. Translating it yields CASSLLPGKEETQYF.